This is a list of T cell receptor beta chains from one sample in a study of blood T cell repertoires in COVID-19. Some clones are missing from TCRdb's copy, which holds only in-frame ones; the method was immunoSEQ multiplex PCR. The sample records approximately 170,000 clones, around 82% being singletons. Material for sequencing was peripheral blood. These receptors were obtained from a human donor with acute or convalescent COVID-19. The donor label of this sample is uncertain. Each CDR3 is given with its conserved first and last residue. A D gene is named only where the DNA matches it firmly.

TRBV5-1	TRBJ2-5	NA	CASSLEAQGSGETQYF	TGCGCCAGCAGCTTGGAGGCGCAGGGGAGTGGAGAGACCCAGTACTTC
TRBV30	TRBJ1-5	TRBD1	CAWSLGTGDQPQHF	TGTGCCTGGAGTTTGGGGACAGGTGATCAGCCCCAGCATTTT
TRBV15	TRBJ1-1	NA	CATSRGRGTEAFF	TGTGCCACCAGCAGAGGCAGGGGAACTGAAGCTTTCTTT
TRBV7-2	TRBJ2-6	NA	CASSLAGHSGANVLTF	TGTGCCAGCAGCTTGGCAGGCCACTCTGGGGCCAACGTCCTGACTTTC
TRBV19	TRBJ2-1	TRBD1	CASSNGQGTYNEQFF	TGTGCCAGTAGTAACGGACAGGGGACCTACAATGAGCAGTTCTTC
TRBV19	TRBJ1-5	TRBD1	CASSPGDRGQKPQHF	TGTGCCAGTAGCCCCGGTGACAGGGGACAAAAGCCCCAGCATTTT
TRBV10-1	TRBJ1-1	NA	CASSQGLDTEAFF	TGCGCCAGCAGCCAGGGTCTGGACACTGAAGCTTTCTTT
TRBV19	TRBJ1-5	NA	CASSITLGGYSNQPQHF	TGTGCCAGTAGTATTACTCTCGGGGGATATAGCAATCAGCCCCAGCATTTT
TRBV18	TRBJ2-7	NA	CASSPGERMGSYEQYF	TGTGCCAGCTCACCAGGCGAGCGGATGGGCTCCTACGAGCAGTACTTC
TRBV19	TRBJ1-1	TRBD1	CASSPRDRGNIMPEAFF	TGTGCCAGTAGTCCCCGGGACAGGGGTAACATAATGCCTGAAGCTTTCTTT
TRBV6-2/TRBV6-3	TRBJ2-2	NA	CASSYPDSNTGELFF	TGTGCCAGCAGTTACCCGGACAGTAACACCGGGGAGCTGTTTTTT